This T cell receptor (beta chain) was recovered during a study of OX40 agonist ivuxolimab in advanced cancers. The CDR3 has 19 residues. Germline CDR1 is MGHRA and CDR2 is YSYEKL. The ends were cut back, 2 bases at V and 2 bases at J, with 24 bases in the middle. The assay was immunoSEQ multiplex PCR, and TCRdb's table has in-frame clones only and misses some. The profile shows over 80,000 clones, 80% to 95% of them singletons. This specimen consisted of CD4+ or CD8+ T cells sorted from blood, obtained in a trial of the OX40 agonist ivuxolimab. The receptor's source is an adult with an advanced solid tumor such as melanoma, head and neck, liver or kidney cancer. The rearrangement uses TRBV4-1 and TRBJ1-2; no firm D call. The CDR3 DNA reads TGCGCCAGCAGCCAACCCCCGTCCTCGAGAAACCGGTTAAACTATGGCTACACCTTC. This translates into CASSQPPSSRNRLNYGYTF.